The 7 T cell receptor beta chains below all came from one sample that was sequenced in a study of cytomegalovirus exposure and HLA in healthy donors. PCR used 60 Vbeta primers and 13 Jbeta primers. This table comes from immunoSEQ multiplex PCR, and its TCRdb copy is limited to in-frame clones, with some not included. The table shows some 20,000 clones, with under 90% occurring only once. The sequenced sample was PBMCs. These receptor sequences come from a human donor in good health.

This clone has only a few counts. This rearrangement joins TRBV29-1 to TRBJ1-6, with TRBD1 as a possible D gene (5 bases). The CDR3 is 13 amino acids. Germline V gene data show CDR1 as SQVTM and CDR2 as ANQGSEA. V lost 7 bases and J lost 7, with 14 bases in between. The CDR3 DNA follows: TGCAGCGCGGTGCTGGGGGGGAATTCACCCCTCCACTTT. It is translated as CSAVLGGNSPLHF.

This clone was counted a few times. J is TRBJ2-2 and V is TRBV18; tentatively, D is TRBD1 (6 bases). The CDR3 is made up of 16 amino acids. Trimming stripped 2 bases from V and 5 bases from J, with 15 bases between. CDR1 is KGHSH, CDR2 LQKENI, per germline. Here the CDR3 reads CASSPDRSDITGELFF. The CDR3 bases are TGTGCCAGCTCACCAGACAGGTCCGATATTACCGGGGAGCTGTTTTTT. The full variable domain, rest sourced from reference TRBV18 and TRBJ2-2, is NAGVMQNPRHLVRRRGQEARLRCSPMKGHSHVYWYRQLPEEGLKFMVYLQKENIIDESGMPKERFSAEFPKEGPSILRIQQVVRGDSAAYFCASSPDRSDITGELFFGEGSRLTVL.

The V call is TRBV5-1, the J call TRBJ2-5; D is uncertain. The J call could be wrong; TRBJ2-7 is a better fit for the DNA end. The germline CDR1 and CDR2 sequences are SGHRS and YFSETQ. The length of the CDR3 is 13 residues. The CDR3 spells CASSLTASYEQYF. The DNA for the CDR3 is TGCGCCAGCAGCTTGACAGCTTCCTACGAGCAGTACTTC.

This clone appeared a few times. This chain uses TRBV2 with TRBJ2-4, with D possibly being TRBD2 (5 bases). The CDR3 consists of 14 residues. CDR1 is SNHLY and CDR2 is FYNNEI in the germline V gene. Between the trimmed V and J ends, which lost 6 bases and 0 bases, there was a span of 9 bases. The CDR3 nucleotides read TGTGCCAGCAGGGAGGACTTAGCCAAAAACATTCAGTACTTC. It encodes CASREDLAKNIQYF.

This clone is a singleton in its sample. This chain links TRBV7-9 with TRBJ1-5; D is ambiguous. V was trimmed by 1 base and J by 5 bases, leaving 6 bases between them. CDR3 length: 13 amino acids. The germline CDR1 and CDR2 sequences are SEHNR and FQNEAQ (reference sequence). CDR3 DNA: TGTGCCAGCAGCTTAGGTGCGGATCAGCCCCAGCATTTT. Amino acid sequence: CASSLGADQPQHF.

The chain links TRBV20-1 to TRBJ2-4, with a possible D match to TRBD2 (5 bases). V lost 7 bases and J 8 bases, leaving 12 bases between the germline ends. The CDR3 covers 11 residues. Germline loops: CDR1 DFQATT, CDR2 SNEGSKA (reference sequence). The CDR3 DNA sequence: TGCAGTGGCGCCATAGCGCACATTCAGTACTTC. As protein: CSGAIAHIQYF.

For the CDR3, the DNA is TGTGCCAGCAGCTTAACTGGACAGGGGTGGACTAACTATGGCTACACCTTC. Its translation is CASSLTGQGWTNYGYTF. The chain recombines TRBV7-2 with TRBJ1-2, with TRBD1 identical over 9 bases. The CDR3 consists of 17 residues. Germline V gives CDR1 SGHTA, CDR2 FQGNSA. With V trimmed by 2 bases and J by 0 bases, 7 bases remained unmatched.